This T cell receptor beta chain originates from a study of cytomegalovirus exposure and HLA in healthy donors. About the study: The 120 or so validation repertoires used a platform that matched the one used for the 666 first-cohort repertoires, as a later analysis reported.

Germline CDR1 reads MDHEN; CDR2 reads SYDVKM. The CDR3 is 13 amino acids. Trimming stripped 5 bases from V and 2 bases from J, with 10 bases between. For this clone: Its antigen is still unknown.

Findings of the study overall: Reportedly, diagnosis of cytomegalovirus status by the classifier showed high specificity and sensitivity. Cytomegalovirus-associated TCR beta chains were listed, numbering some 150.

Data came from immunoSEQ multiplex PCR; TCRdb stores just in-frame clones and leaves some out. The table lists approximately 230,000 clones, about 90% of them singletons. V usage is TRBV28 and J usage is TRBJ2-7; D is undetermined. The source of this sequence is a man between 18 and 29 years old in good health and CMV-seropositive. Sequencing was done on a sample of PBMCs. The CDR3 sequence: CASSPQAPYEQYF. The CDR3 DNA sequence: TGTGCCAGCAGTCCGCAGGCGCCCTACGAGCAGTACTTC.